This T cell receptor (beta chain) came from a study of PD-1 blockade in classical Hodgkin lymphoma. Study-wide results and limits: Baseline TCR diversity was reportedly lower in newly diagnosed patients than in healthy donors. It was reported as lower still in relapsed/refractory patients.

As to this clone: What it binds is not known.

Regarding time point: newly diagnosed, previously untreated cHL patient sample. By magnetic negative selection, CD4+ T cells were purified from thawed PBMCs. Acting as the comparison were PBMCs from newly diagnosed, untreated classical Hodgkin lymphoma. TCRdb keeps only in-frame clones here, not all; method: immunoSEQ multiplex PCR. The table shows approximately 27,000 clones, with around 89% occurring only once. The CDR3 has 13 residues. The germline V gene encodes CDR1 ENHRY and CDR2 SYGVKD. Trimming took 1 base from V and 7 from J, leaving 7 bases between them. The sequence was collected from a human donor with classical Hodgkin lymphoma. Sequenced sample: CD4+ T cells from blood. The rearrangement joins TRBV10-3 to TRBJ1-4; D is unclear. CDR3 region: CAISEWISEKLFF. The CDR3 region has the DNA TGTGCCATCAGTGAGTGGATCTCTGAAAAACTGTTTTTT.